A single sample gave rise to the 30 T cell receptor beta chains below, sequenced in a study of blood T cell repertoires in COVID-19. Only in-frame clones appear in the TCRdb table, and some are missing; sequencing was by immunoSEQ multiplex PCR. The sample shows approximately 140,000 clones, 80% to 90% of them seen only once. The sequenced material came from peripheral blood. Every receptor here comes from a man in his fifties or sixties with active or convalescent COVID-19.

This clone was recorded once. This chain uses TRBV4-1 with TRBJ2-7, with D unresolved. The V gene lost 1 base and the J gene lost 1 base, with 8 bases spanning the gap. In germline, CDR1 is MGHRA, CDR2 YSYEKL. This CDR3 region has 14 residues. The CDR3 DNA is TGCGCCAGCAGCCAAGCCCCAGTTTCCTACGAGCAGTACTTC. This encodes CASSQAPVSYEQYF.

The chain carries TRBV5-6 and TRBJ2-7, with 7 bases lining up with TRBD2. The CDR3 contains 14 residues. Germline CDR1 is SGHDT and CDR2 is YYEEEE. The V segment lost 4 bases and the J segment 2 bases; nucleotides outside the gene matches: 6. This CDR3 reads CASSPGGGAYEQYF. Written as DNA, the CDR3 is TGTGCCAGCAGCCCTGGGGGGGGTGCCTACGAGCAGTACTTC.

The chain uses TRBV3-1 (or the pseudogene TRBV3-2) and TRBJ1-1; D is uncertain. CDR3 size: 15 residues. Germline V gene sequence: CDR1 LGHDT, CDR2 YNNKEL (reference sequence). The ends were cut back, 0 bases at V and 1 base at J, with 9 bases in the middle. The CDR3 DNA reads TGTGCCAGCAGCCAAGATCTTCGAGGGAACACTGAAGCTTTCTTT. It translates to CASSQDLRGNTEAFF.

This chain uses TRBV19 with TRBJ1-5, with 10 bases that match TRBD1. The germline V gene has CDR1 LNHDA and CDR2 SQIVND (reference sequence). The J segment lost 1 base and the V segment lost 6 bases, leaving 6 bases of the junction unmatched. The CDR3 runs 16 residues. This CDR3 reads CASSPPGQGSNQPQHF. CDR3 DNA sequence: TGTGCCAGTAGCCCCCCGGGACAGGGGAGCAATCAGCCCCAGCATTTT.

The CDR3 sequence: CASSIPRGPIEAFF. In DNA form, the CDR3 reads TGTGCCAGTAGTATTCCCAGGGGACCGATTGAAGCTTTCTTT. The rearrangement uses TRBV19 and TRBJ1-1, with D possibly TRBD1 on 6 matching bases. Trimming stripped 3 bases from V and 7 bases from J, with 15 bases between. Germline values: CDR1 LNHDA, CDR2 SQIVND (reference sequence). The CDR3 has 14 residues.

This sequence joins TRBV6-5 and TRBJ1-5; possibly TRBD1 for D (5 bases). V was pared by 4 bases and J by 5 bases, with 9 bases between. The CDR3 is 13 residues long. The germline gives CDR1 MNHEY, CDR2 SVGAGI. The CDR3 loop is CASSLGVYQPQHF. For the CDR3, the DNA is TGTGCCAGCAGTTTAGGGGTTTATCAGCCCCAGCATTTT.

The genes are TRBV27 and TRBJ1-1; D possibly corresponds to TRBD1 (6 bases). Germline CDR1 MNHEY, CDR2 SMNVEV (reference sequence). Trimming removed 2 bases at V and 5 bases at J, with 12 bases between. The CDR3 spans 14 residues. The CDR3 DNA reads TGTGCCAGCAGTTTAAGGGGGGGATGGACTGAAGCTTTCTTT. Protein product: CASSLRGGWTEAFF.

The chain recombines TRBV7-9 with TRBJ1-1; D unclear. V dropped 2 bases and J dropped 11 bases, with 12 bases sitting between them. CDR1 is SEHNR, CDR2 FQNEAQ, per germline (reference sequence). This CDR3 spans 12 amino acids. The chain's CDR3 is CASSLTASGAFF. Here the CDR3 DNA reads TGTGCCAGCAGCTTAACGGCCTCGGGGGCTTTCTTT.

This sequence joins TRBV29-1 and TRBJ2-2; 9 bases fit TRBD1. The CDR3 is made up of 14 amino acids. CDR1 SQVTM and CDR2 ANQGSEA come from the germline V gene. The ends lost 6 bases at V and 7 bases at J; junction bases unmatched: 9. CDR3 nucleotide sequence: TGCAGCGTCGCCCCCGGGACAGGGATCGGGGAGCTGTTTTTT. Translating it yields CSVAPGTGIGELFF.

J is TRBJ2-2 and V is TRBV5-4; 11 bases align to TRBD2. CDR1 is SGHNT and CDR2 is YYREEE in the germline V gene (reference sequence). CDR3 length equals 16 residues. V lost 4 bases to trimming and J lost 6 bases; unmatched junction nucleotides: 8. The CDR3 DNA reads TGTGCCAGCAGCCGGATTAGCGGGAGGGCCGCCGGGGAGCTGTTTTTT. As protein: CASSRISGRAAGELFF.

The chain joins TRBV20-1 to TRBJ2-5; D uncertain. Germline V CDR1 and CDR2: DFQATT, SNEGSKA (reference sequence). The CDR3 runs 11 residues. Trimming removed 7 bases at V and 4 bases at J, with 10 bases between. The chain's CDR3 is CSGLLVETQYF. CDR3 in DNA: TGCAGTGGGTTGCTAGTAGAGACCCAGTACTTC.

This clone was recorded once. The chain is built from TRBV9 and TRBJ2-3; 9 bases line up with TRBD2. This CDR3 region has 16 residues. Germline V gives CDR1 SGDLS, CDR2 YYNGEE. V was pared by 4 bases and J by 4 bases, with 10 bases of the junction left unmatched. CDR3 sequence reads: CASSFFGGGRADTQYF. In DNA, the CDR3 is TGTGCCAGCAGCTTCTTCGGGGGCGGGAGGGCAGATACGCAGTATTTT. The entire variable domain, with the rest obtained from reference TRBV9 and TRBJ2-3, is as follows: DSGVTQTPKHLITATGQRVTLRCSPRSGDLSVYWYQQSLDQGLQFLIQYYNGEERAKGNILERFSAQQFPDLHSELNLSSLELGDSALYFCASSFFGGGRADTQYFGPGTRLTVL.

The chain uses TRBV5-5 and TRBJ2-2; 10 bases map to TRBD2. Germline V gene sequence: CDR1 SGHKS, CDR2 YYEKEE (reference sequence). The CDR3 consists of 18 residues. The junction had 14 bases not matched to a gene; V was cut back by 4 bases and J by 5 bases. The CDR3 here is CASSPVMGGLAWTGELFF. For the CDR3, the DNA is TGTGCCAGCAGCCCGGTCATGGGGGGACTAGCGTGGACCGGGGAGCTGTTTTTT.

The V gene is TRBV7-9, the J gene TRBJ2-2, with 13 bases that match TRBD2. The CDR3 is 15 residues long. Germline CDR1 is SEHNR and CDR2 is FQNEAQ (reference sequence). The J segment lost 6 bases and the V segment lost 5 bases, leaving 3 bases of the junction unmatched. CDR3 in amino acids: CASSRGLAGAGELFF. CDR3 in DNA: TGTGCCAGCAGCCGCGGACTAGCGGGGGCCGGGGAGCTGTTTTTT.

CDR3 residues: CASMGAGELDAYEQYF. The CDR3 bases are TGTGCCAGTATGGGGGCGGGAGAACTTGACGCCTACGAGCAGTACTTC. The chain has TRBV28 and TRBJ2-7; TRBD2 is a possible D gene (7 bases). V lost 9 bases to trimming and J lost 2 bases, with 23 bases between them. This CDR3 has 16 amino acids. Germline loops: CDR1 MDHEN, CDR2 SYDVKM. Full variable domain (missing parts from reference TRBV28 and TRBJ2-7): DVKVTQSSRYLVKRTGEKVFLECVQDMDHENMFWYRQDPGLGLRLIYFSYDVKMKEKGDIPEGYSVSREKKERFSLILESASTNQTSMYLCASMGAGELDAYEQYFGPGTRLTVT.

In DNA form, the CDR3 reads TGTGCCAGCGAGAAGGGACAGTATGGCTACACCTTC. Translating gives CASEKGQYGYTF. This rearrangement joins TRBV19 to TRBJ1-2; TRBD1 agrees at 7 bases. V trimming: 9 bases; J trimming: 5 bases; junction bases outside the gene matches: 6. This CDR3 spans 12 amino acids. Per the germline V gene, CDR1 is LNHDA and CDR2 is SQIVND (reference sequence).

This clone was picked up a small number of times. The chain is built from TRBV4-2 and TRBJ1-6; D not resolved. V lost 5 bases, J lost 9 bases, and 8 bases lay in between. This CDR3 has 12 residues. Germline loops: CDR1 LGHNA, CDR2 YNFKEQ. This CDR3 is CASSSGASPLHF. Written as DNA, the CDR3 is TGTGCCAGCAGCAGCGGTGCTTCACCCCTCCACTTT.

The chain links TRBV4-3 to TRBJ2-1; D possibly corresponds to TRBD2 (6 bases). Trimming took off 3 bases at V and 4 bases at J, with 16 bases between the two ends. Germline lookup yields CDR1 LGHNA and CDR2 YSLEER. The CDR3 extends over 16 amino acids. DNA of the CDR3: TGCGCCAGCAGCCACGGGGACTGGGGGATTTACAATGAGCAGTTCTTC. Translation: CASSHGDWGIYNEQFF.

The rearrangement links TRBV7-8 to TRBJ2-1; the D gene is possibly TRBD2 (5 bases). Deletions cut 4 bases from V and 6 bases from J, with 16 bases between. The CDR3 has 15 amino acids. Per germline, CDR1 SGHVS and CDR2 FQNEAQ. The CDR3 DNA reads TGTGCCAGCAGCTCTAACCCCGAAGAGGGCAATGAGCAGTTCTTC. This translates into CASSSNPEEGNEQFF.

The chain has TRBV20-1 and TRBJ2-7; no definite D call. V was clipped by 6 bases and J by 3 bases, with 9 bases between them. The CDR3 extends over 11 amino acids. Germline V gene lookup returns CDR1 DFQATT and CDR2 SNEGSKA (reference sequence). The CDR3 DNA reads TGCAGTGCCCGTGGGCGCTACGAGCAGTACTTC. It specifies CSARGRYEQYF.

This chain connects TRBV12-3 or TRBV12-4 to TRBJ2-7; D might be TRBD2 (6 bases). The CDR3 sequence is 13 residues long. Trimming took 3 bases from V and 5 from J, leaving 11 bases between them. CDR3 coding DNA: TGTGCCAGCAGTTTGCGGGGAGTCCACGAGCAGTACTTC. Protein product: CASSLRGVHEQYF.

The chain recombines TRBV11-1 with TRBJ2-2; TRBD2 matches at 14 bases. This CDR3 region has 16 residues. Germline V gives CDR1 SGHAT, CDR2 FQDESV (reference sequence). V lost 10 bases, J lost 4 bases, and 8 bases stayed unmatched. CDR3 DNA: TGTGCCACCCAGGGACTAGCGGGAGCCGCCACCGGGGAGCTGTTTTTT. As protein: CATQGLAGAATGELFF.

A single count supports this clone. This chain uses TRBV19 with TRBJ2-4; maybe TRBD1 (6 bases). The V and J ends lost 3 bases and 0 bases respectively, with 12 bases between them. Germline V gene sequence: CDR1 LNHDA, CDR2 SQIVND (reference sequence). CDR3 size: 16 residues. CDR3 coding DNA: TGTGCCAGTAGTATCCCCAGGGGTCTAGCCAAAAACATTCAGTACTTC. Translating gives CASSIPRGLAKNIQYF.

The J gene is TRBJ1-3, the V gene TRBV30, with no clear D. The V gene lost 6 bases and the J gene lost 0 bases, with 9 bases spanning the gap. This CDR3 is built from 13 residues. CDR1 GTSNPN and CDR2 SVGIG come from the germline V gene (reference sequence). DNA of the CDR3: TGTGCCTGCCAGGAAAGCTCTGGAAACACCATATATTTT. Its protein product is CACQESSGNTIYF.

The rearrangement joins TRBV18 to TRBJ2-2; 8 bases fit TRBD1. Germline loops: CDR1 KGHSH, CDR2 LQKENI. The CDR3 loop spans 16 amino acids. V was clipped by 4 bases and J by 0 bases; unmatched bases: 4. Here the CDR3 DNA reads TGTGCCAGCTCACGTACACAGGGGGCGAACACCGGGGAGCTGTTTTTT. This codes for CASSRTQGANTGELFF.

V is TRBV30 and J is TRBJ1-5; TRBD1 aligns across 9 bases. V dropped 3 bases and J dropped 4; count of bases not matched to a gene: 4. CDR1 and CDR2 (germline): GTSNPN, SVGIG (reference sequence). The CDR3 loop spans 14 amino acids. The CDR3 here is CAWRGTGTNQPQHF. CDR3 nucleotide sequence: TGTGCCTGGAGGGGGACAGGGACTAATCAGCCCCAGCATTTT. The full variable domain, rest sourced from reference TRBV30 and TRBJ1-5, is SQTIHQWPATLVQPVGSPLSLECTVEGTSNPNLYWYRQAAGRGLQLLFYSVGIGQISSEVPQNLSASRPQDRQFILSSKKLLLSDSGFYLCAWRGTGTNQPQHFGDGTRLSIL.

This chain uses TRBV28 with TRBJ2-3, with 14 bases matching TRBD2. CDR1 is MDHEN, CDR2 SYDVKM, per germline. The CDR3 consists of 17 residues. The V segment lost 4 bases and the J segment 7 bases; nucleotides outside the gene matches: 10. CDR3 nucleotide sequence: TGTGCCAGCAGTTCTCCGGGGACTAGCGGGAGAGGGTATACGCAGTATTTT. Its translation: CASSSPGTSGRGYTQYF.

This clone was seen just once. The V call is TRBV18, the J call TRBJ1-1; D is possibly TRBD1 (5 bases). V dropped 1 base and J dropped 1 base, with 7 bases sitting between them. The CDR3 covers 14 residues. CDR1 is KGHSH, CDR2 LQKENI, per germline. CDR3 DNA: TGTGCCAGCTCACCACGGGGGGGGAACACTGAAGCTTTCTTT. Encoded protein: CASSPRGGNTEAFF.

This chain uses TRBV2 with TRBJ2-7; TRBD1 agrees at 9 bases. The CDR3 loop spans 15 amino acids. Germline-derived CDR1 and CDR2 are SNHLY and FYNNEI. Trimming took 8 bases from V and 5 from J; bases not matched to a gene: 13. The CDR3 region is CASLPGGQGIDEQYF. CDR3 DNA sequence: TGTGCCAGCCTTCCGGGGGGACAGGGCATAGACGAGCAGTACTTC.

As for this clone: One junction end does not reproduce the germline sequence, and a read error may be involved. The chain couples TRBV18 to TRBJ1-2; 9 bases match TRBD1. The germline V gene has CDR1 KGHSH and CDR2 LQKENI. The CDR3 length is 14 residues. The DNA of the CDR3 is TGTGCCAGCTCTCCACAGGGGTACAGGGGGCGATACACCTTC. This sequence encodes CASSPQGYRGRYTF.